The clone carrying this T cell receptor (beta chain) was recorded many times. This record comes from a study of regulatory T cells in long-lasting Graves disease. Time point indicated: newly diagnosed GD, antithyroid drugs for less than 3 months. The TCR library used RNA extracted from PBMCs. Arm-PCR of CDR3 regions and iRepertoire HTBI primers were used to build TCR beta libraries. TCRdb reprocessed the multiplex PCR reads with MiXCR, giving one entry per CDR3 protein. The sample gives around 420,000 distinct CDR3 sequences, about 16% of which show up once; 22% is in the top ten. Sample: peripheral blood mononuclear cells (PBMCs), taken at new diagnosis, from a patient treated with antithyroid drugs. This TCR came from a female donor with Graves disease.

The CDR3 loop is CAVVIPHEAFF. The CDR3 region has the DNA TGTGCCGTCGTCATACCCCATGAAGCTTTCTTT. The chain uses TRBV12-3 or TRBV12-4 and TRBJ1-1; D call uncertain. The CDR3 length is 11 residues. Trimming cost V 11 bases and J 7 bases, with 14 bases left between them.